Listed below are T cell receptor beta chains from one sample, sequenced in a study of Ad26.COV2.S vaccination and SARS-CoV-2 variants. Sequencing was performed with immunoSEQ multiplex PCR; in TCRdb, only in-frame clones are kept and a portion is missing. The data hold about 480,000 clones, with roughly 87% observed a single time. The source material was peripheral blood, sampled in a trial of Ad26.COV2.S vaccine versus placebo. The receptors shown here come from a person aged 18 to 65 who received the Ad26.COV2.S COVID-19 vaccine or a placebo. Both conserved end residues are part of each CDR3. D genes are given only for firm matches. Clone size is given for some rows only: seen once, a few or many times, or a class if the clone is expanded.

TRBJ2-1	TRBV7-2	.	.	CASSLAGGGGPYNEQFF
TRBJ2-3	TRBV5-1	TRBD2	.	CASSGGLAVDTQYF
TRBJ1-5	TRBV3-1/TRBV3-2	.	few	CASSQGGRGNQPQHF
TRBJ1-5	TRBV18	TRBD1	.	CASSHGQDQPQHF
TRBJ1-1	TRBV28	.	.	CASSYNPVNTEAFF
TRBJ2-2	TRBV11-3	.	.	CASSPETGELFF
TRBJ1-5	TRBV28	.	.	CASRRVNTRFQPQHF
TRBJ2-6	TRBV6-2/TRBV6-3	.	.	CASSYFYSGANVLTF
TRBJ2-3	TRBV2	.	.	CASSDSPPDTQYF
TRBJ2-7	TRBV7-2	.	.	CASSPRGRYEQYF
TRBJ1-1	TRBV3-1/TRBV3-2	.	.	CASSQTGGSTEAFF
TRBJ2-3	TRBV5-4	TRBD1	.	CASSTGQGADTQYF
TRBJ2-3	TRBV28	TRBD1	.	CASALPPGQAADTQYF
TRBJ2-3	TRBV4-2	.	.	CASSPVQGGGTDTQYF
TRBJ2-3	TRBV14	TRBD1	.	CASSPWTGQGTDTQYF
TRBJ1-2	TRBV19	.	.	CASTHNYGYTF
TRBJ2-5	TRBV6-5	.	.	CASSQGETQYF
TRBJ1-3	TRBV4-2	TRBD1	.	CASSLGTGSGNTIYF
TRBJ2-3	TRBV30	TRBD2	.	CAWGRTLAGRASDTQYF
TRBJ2-5	TRBV9	TRBD1	.	CASSAGQGGTQYF
TRBJ1-6	TRBV5-4	TRBD1	.	CASSLPGQGFSPLHF
TRBJ2-1	TRBV5-4	TRBD2	.	CASSLARRTSGNEQFF
TRBJ2-3	TRBV9	.	once	CASSVDAHSTDTQYF
TRBJ2-3	TRBV6-4	.	.	CASSSGPRRSTDTQYF
TRBJ2-4	TRBV2	.	.	CASSNSRGDIQYF
TRBJ1-2	TRBV6-5	.	few	CASSPRAGWRGYTF
TRBJ1-5	TRBV3-1/TRBV3-2	.	.	CASSPGRGNQPQHF
TRBJ2-1	TRBV19	.	.	CASSRRVSYNEQFF
TRBJ2-3	TRBV30	TRBD2	.	CAWSVTSGRPDTQYF
TRBJ2-1	TRBV5-1	.	.	CASSSPGGETYNEQFF
TRBJ1-4	TRBV28	.	.	CASSHRGSVQAEKLFF
TRBJ2-1	TRBV5-1	TRBD2	.	CASQREAAHYNEQFF
TRBJ1-5	TRBV28	.	once	CASMSNMPYQPQHF
TRBJ2-5	TRBV28	.	once	CASSLDTSAGQETQYF
TRBJ2-3	TRBV27	TRBD2	once	CASSWRIAGSEKYF
TRBJ1-2	TRBV2	.	.	CASSEGFYGYTF
TRBJ2-7	TRBV6-5	.	.	CASSYAASYEQYF
TRBJ1-6	TRBV30	TRBD1	.	CAWSVGQGGSPLHF
TRBJ1-2	TRBV28	TRBD1	.	CASSYPPGTDYTF
TRBJ2-1	TRBV19	.	few	CASSGRGRPEQFF
TRBJ1-1	TRBV9	.	.	CASSVDWGTEAFF
TRBJ2-7	TRBV7-2	.	.	CASSPRLFFGEQYF
TRBJ1-2	TRBV6-5	TRBD1	once	CASSLQGAHGYTF
TRBJ1-6	TRBV6-5	TRBD1	many	CASRKTGGDNSPLHF